This TCR beta chain was obtained from a study of T cells in Graves' hyperthyroidism and ophthalmopathy (dated by TCRdb to about 2019). Background on the whole study: Peripheral blood samples were taken at initial diagnosis, before any treatment was given. A discovery cohort of about a hundred patients, roughly 45 with Graves' ophthalmopathy and about 58 with stable Graves' hyperthyroidism, was used to find distinguishing TCR V-J signatures. The 90 or so discovery patients were randomly split 7:3 into training and test sets. Prospective prediction of ophthalmopathy was tested in an independent validation cohort of 18 hyperthyroidism patients and 15 to 17 patients who later progressed to ophthalmopathy. The paper describes TCR Vbeta CDR3 sequencing of 120 to 150 peripheral blood samples, made up of 40 to 45 ophthalmopathy patients, around 78 hyperthyroidism patients and approximately 17 progressor patients. In six Graves' hyperthyroidism patients, the study also compared T-cell repertoires from thyroid tissue with T-cell repertoires from blood. After sampling, hyperthyroidism patients received methimazole starting at 30 mg daily, and ophthalmopathy patients received high-dose intravenous methylprednisolone.

Study-wide findings and limitations: During validation, the model predicted progression to ophthalmopathy a median of approximately 6 months ahead of onset, with around 71% sensitivity and 72.22% specificity. Most expanded thyroid clonotypes (frequency above 0.001) were also detected in blood, suggesting blood repertoires may reflect thyroid immune responses. Sample size was not statistically predetermined, and blinding of investigators to group allocation was not performed. Ophthalmopathy was separated from stable hyperthyroidism by a 13 V-J signature model, with about 88% sensitivity and 81% to 82% specificity obtained in cross-validation and 80%/75% obtained in testing.

Counted from cysteine to phenylalanine, this CDR3 has 15 amino acids. CDR3 DNA is the only sequence kept; it has 45 bases, read in frame from the first base. CDR1 DFQATT and CDR2 SNEGSKA are derived from the germline V gene (reference sequence). Cut back by 5 bases and 5 bases, the V and J ends lie 21 bases apart. In the ophthalmopathy patients, disease was moderately to severely active, with a Clinical Activity Score of 3 or more, a NOSPECS grade of 4 or more, and a duration of less than 3 months. Patients with uncontrolled infections, other autoimmune diseases, pregnancy or lactation were excluded. Diagnoses were based on clinical symptoms, serum thyroxine and TRAb, thyroid ultrasound and orbital computed tomography. Ficoll-Paque density gradient centrifugation was used to isolate PBMCs from approximately 10 ml of fresh peripheral blood. Total RNA was extracted with Trizol reagent, and quality was checked on an Agilent 2100 Bioanalyzer.

This clonotype was observed at least ten times. Its cognate antigen has yet to be identified. No much larger clone is present one base from it, and per-base qualities are unavailable. The TCR beta CDR3 regions were amplified from the RNA transcripts. The TCR CDR3 was subjected to a first round of RT-PCR using the HTBI primer set and the Qiagen OneStep RT-PCR kit. Libraries were constructed in a second round of multiplex PCR, after which size selection and purification were carried out. Sequencing of the libraries was done on an Illumina HiSeq2000 using paired-end 100 bp reads. In the paper's pipeline: SOAPnuke was used to process the raw data, removing reads that contained adapters or uncalled bases, had a mean Phred below 15, or lacked an exact match to the constant primer or identifier. COPE v1.2.5 was used to merge the high-quality paired reads, and each unique nucleotide sequence was defined as a clonotype. MiTCR v1.1 was used to align clonotypes to the IMGT TRBV, TRBD and TRBJ reference segments. The analysis included only V-J combinations with a frequency above 0.0001, which together covered approximately 99% of the repertoires. A TCS score was defined as the ratio of F50 (clonal expansion) to E x V (chaos), with BLOSUM62-based TCRdist applied between CDR3 peptides within each V-J. Welch's t-statistics and random forest reduced some 510 V-J features to some 14, which were used in a naive Bayes classifier (R e1071). TCRdb reran the public reads through fastp at Q25 and MiXCR, keeping productive beta chains. Identical CDR3 protein sequences are pooled into one entry, listed with their most common genes and DNA. None of the V and J calls come from the authors' own analysis; TCRdb made them. Recorded for this sample are about 290,000 distinct CDR3 sequences; more than 15% of them occurred a single time. The ten largest clones represent around 55% of the sample.

This clonotype was obtained from a woman aged 60-70 years with Graves' ophthalmopathy. The sequenced material came from blood. Recombination connected TRBV20-1 to TRBJ2-5; the D region may be TRBD1 or TRBD2, each matching 6 bases equally. This receptor carries the CDR3 CSAAGFGGQGETQYF. The DNA is TGCAGTGCTGCGGGTTTTGGGGGGCAGGGGGAGACCCAGTACTTC.